The clone carrying this T cell receptor beta chain appeared many times. The target antigen is unknown. These data come from a study of T cells in Graves' hyperthyroidism and ophthalmopathy. Exclusion of a patient resulted from uncontrolled infection, other autoimmune disease, pregnancy or lactation. Regions amplified from RNA transcripts were the TCR beta CDR3 regions. With the HTBI primer set, the TCR CDR3 went through a first round of RT-PCR. MiXCR was run by TCRdb on the multiplex PCR reads, yielding one entry per CDR3 protein. The sample lists over 300,000 distinct CDR3 sequences, approximately 14% occurring once. Broader study findings: From stable hyperthyroidism, ophthalmopathy was set apart by a 13 V-J model.

The sequenced sample consisted of blood. The source is a middle-aged woman with Graves' ophthalmopathy.

The CDR3 spells CASSSRLYLGEQYF. The CDR3 bases are TGTGCCAGCAGTTCTCGTTTGTATCTGGGGGAGCAGTACTTC. V usage is TRBV27 and J usage is TRBJ2-7; D unclear. Germline CDR1 MNHEY, CDR2 SMNVEV (reference sequence). V lost 4 bases and J lost 7, with 17 bases in between. This CDR3 has 14 amino acids.